A selection of T cell receptor beta chains follows, all from one sample in a study of T cells after yellow fever vaccination. TCRdb re-analysed the 5' RACE reads in MiXCR, keeping a single row per CDR3 protein. This sample has approximately 70,000 distinct CDR3 sequences, with approximately 6.1% found just once. The source was CD8+ T cells sorted from PBMCs, collected 35 to 50 days after the first yellow fever vaccination. The receptors come from a man between 18 and 35 years old who received the YFV17D yellow fever vaccine. The CDR3 runs from the conserved cysteine through the conserved F or W. D genes are given only for firm matches. Not every row has a clone size; where given, it reads once, few, many or a size class.

V gene,D gene,J gene,clone size,CDR3 protein,CDR3 DNA
TRBV7-9,NA,TRBJ1-4,few,CASSLSPTGLGEKLFF,TGTGCCAGCAGCCTCTCACCGACAGGCCTGGGTGAAAAACTGTTTTTT
TRBV27,TRBD1,TRBJ1-1,many,CASSLSQGASEAFF,TGTGCCAGCAGTTTATCGCAGGGGGCCTCTGAAGCTTTCTTT
TRBV5-1,NA,TRBJ2-7,many,CASSYFGGRSYEQYF,TGCGCCAGCAGCTATTTCGGGGGCAGGTCCTACGAGCAGTACTTC
TRBV6-2/TRBV6-3,NA,TRBJ2-1,many,CASSYVHNEQFF,TGTGCCAGCAGTTACGTCCACAATGAGCAGTTCTTC
TRBV6-5,NA,TRBJ2-5,many,CASSYRDRNQETQYF,TGTGCCAGCAGTTACCGGGACCGAAACCAAGAGACCCAGTACTTC
TRBV11-1,TRBD1,TRBJ2-1,NA,CASSFRPGGNEQFF,TGTGCCAGCAGCTTCCGGCCAGGGGGCAATGAGCAGTTCTTC
TRBV28,NA,TRBJ2-2,many,CASSLGPTITFTGELFF,TGTGCCAGCAGTCTAGGGCCCACGATAACCTTCACCGGGGAGCTGTTTTTT
TRBV7-9,NA,TRBJ2-1,many,CASSLVGGSSYNEQFF,TGTGCCAGCAGCTTAGTCGGGGGAAGCTCCTACAATGAGCAGTTCTTC
TRBV20-1,TRBD2,TRBJ2-2,few,CSASGTGGRAGELFF,TGCAGTGCTAGTGGCACGGGGGGAAGGGCCGGGGAGCTGTTTTTT
TRBV5-5,NA,TRBJ2-1,NA,CASSLKGQLALFNEQFF,TGTGCCAGCAGCTTAAAAGGACAGCTCGCTTTGTTCAATGAGCAGTTCTTC
TRBV19,NA,TRBJ1-2,NA,CASMAAGGYTF,TGTGCCAGTATGGCAGCGGGAGGCTACACCTTC
TRBV4-3,TRBD1,TRBJ1-3,NA,CASSPFGQGRNTIYF,TGCGCCAGCAGCCCCTTTGGACAGGGTCGAAACACCATATATTTT
TRBV3-1,NA,TRBJ1-3,few,CASRQLLFTAIRNTIYF,TGTGCCAGCAGACAGTTACTTTTTACGGCGATTCGAAACACCATATATTTT
TRBV7-9,NA,TRBJ2-7,medium-sized,CASSLASHEQYF,TGTGCCAGCAGCTTAGCTTCCCACGAGCAGTACTTC
TRBV27,NA,TRBJ2-2,many,CASSPPSTPMGVGELFF,TGTGCCAGCAGTCCCCCTTCGACACCTATGGGCGTCGGGGAGCTGTTTTTT
TRBV20-1,TRBD1,TRBJ2-1,many,CSADRADYNEQFF,TGCAGTGCCGACAGGGCCGATTACAATGAGCAGTTCTTC
TRBV5-4,TRBD2,TRBJ2-3,once,CASSLVRAGGADTQYF,TGTGCCAGCAGCTTGGTTCGAGCGGGGGGCGCAGATACGCAGTATTTT
TRBV7-9,NA,TRBJ2-5,many,CASSLGGAGYQETQYF,TGTGCCAGCAGCTTAGGGGGCGCTGGGTACCAAGAGACCCAGTACTTC
TRBV12-3/TRBV12-4,TRBD2,TRBJ2-3,NA,CASSQTSGGADTQYF,TGTGCCAGCAGTCAGACTAGCGGGGGGGCGGATACGCAGTATTTT